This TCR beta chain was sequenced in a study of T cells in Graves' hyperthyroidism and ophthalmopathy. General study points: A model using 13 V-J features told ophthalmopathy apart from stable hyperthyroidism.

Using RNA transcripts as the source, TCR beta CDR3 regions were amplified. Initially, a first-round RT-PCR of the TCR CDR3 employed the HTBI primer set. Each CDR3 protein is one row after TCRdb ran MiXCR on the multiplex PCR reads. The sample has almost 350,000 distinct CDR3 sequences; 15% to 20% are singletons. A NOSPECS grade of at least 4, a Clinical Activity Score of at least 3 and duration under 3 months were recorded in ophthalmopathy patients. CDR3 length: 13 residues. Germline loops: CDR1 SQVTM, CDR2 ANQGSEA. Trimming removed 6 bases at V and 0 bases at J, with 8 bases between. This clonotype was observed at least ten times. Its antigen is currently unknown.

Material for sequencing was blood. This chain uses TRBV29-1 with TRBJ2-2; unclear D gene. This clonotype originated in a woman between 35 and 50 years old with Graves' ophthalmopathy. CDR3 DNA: TGCAGCGTGGACCAGGCGAACACCGGGGAGCTGTTTTTT. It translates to CSVDQANTGELFF.